A selection of T cell receptor beta chains follows, all from one sample in a study of blood T cell repertoires in COVID-19. Profiling relied on immunoSEQ multiplex PCR, and the TCRdb table lists in-frame clones only, not all of them. Among about 38,000 clones listed, roughly 89% were seen once. Sequencing was carried out using peripheral blood. These receptors came from a man aged 60-69 years with active or convalescent COVID-19. Both conserved end residues are part of each CDR3. D genes are given only for firm matches. Clone size, where shown, is once, few, many, or a class for clones that have expanded.

j_call,d_call,v_call,clone_size,cdr3_aa,cdr3_nt
TRBJ2-2,.,TRBV5-4,once,CASKRQGSTGELFF,TGTGCCAGCAAACGTCAGGGTAGCACCGGGGAGCTGTTTTTT
TRBJ2-2,TRBD2,TRBV2,.,CASSASGTRRSTGELFF,TGTGCCAGCAGTGCATCCGGGACTAGGAGGAGCACCGGGGAGCTGTTTTTT
TRBJ2-7,.,TRBV20-1,.,CSASLQGYEQYF,TGCAGTGCTAGTCTTCAGGGCTACGAGCAGTACTTC
TRBJ2-4,.,TRBV9,.,CASSVARAGNIQYF,TGTGCCAGCAGCGTAGCCAGGGCTGGGAACATTCAGTACTTC
TRBJ2-7,TRBD1,TRBV7-8,.,CASRAGQGFLAQYF,TGTGCCAGCAGAGCGGGACAGGGGTTCTTAGCGCAGTACTTC
TRBJ2-3,.,TRBV18,.,CASSPAGTDTQYF,TGTGCCAGCTCACCAGCAGGCACAGATACGCAGTATTTT
TRBJ2-1,.,TRBV20-1,few,CSARDLGPQFF,TGCAGTGCTAGAGATTTGGGCCCTCAGTTCTTC
TRBJ2-1,TRBD1,TRBV3-1/TRBV3-2,.,CASSQLGDRLTYNEQFF,TGTGCCAGCAGCCAACTAGGGGACAGACTAACCTACAATGAGCAGTTCTTC
TRBJ2-5,TRBD2,TRBV4-1,.,CASSQHIAGQETQYF,TGCGCCAGCAGTCAGCATATAGCGGGGCAAGAGACCCAGTACTTC
TRBJ1-1,TRBD1,TRBV27,.,CASSLDRVNTEAFF,TGTGCCAGCAGTTTGGACAGGGTTAACACTGAAGCTTTCTTT
TRBJ1-4,TRBD1,TRBV9,once,CASSVDQGGGEKLFF,TGTGCCAGCAGCGTTGATCAGGGGGGAGGTGAAAAACTGTTTTTT
TRBJ2-7,.,TRBV27,.,CASSSKTGSYEQYF,TGTGCCAGCAGTTCGAAGACAGGCTCCTACGAGCAGTACTTC
TRBJ2-5,.,TRBV5-6,.,CASSPRAQETQYF,TGTGCCAGCAGCCCGAGGGCCCAAGAGACCCAGTACTTC
TRBJ1-4,TRBD1,TRBV5-1,.,CASSSTGTGGEKLFF,TGCGCCAGCAGCTCCACCGGGACAGGGGGCGAAAAACTGTTTTTT
TRBJ2-3,.,TRBV30,.,CAWSVQTDTQYF,TGTGCCTGGAGTGTACAAACAGATACGCAGTATTTT
TRBJ1-3,TRBD1,TRBV19,.,CASSGGTGGNTIYF,TGTGCCAGTAGTGGCGGGACAGGCGGAAACACCATATATTTT
TRBJ2-1,TRBD2,TRBV7-2,.,CASSLGGGYNEQFF,TGTGCCAGCAGCTTAGGCGGGGGGTACAATGAGCAGTTCTTC
TRBJ2-7,TRBD1,TRBV7-6,.,CASSLAGTGGVDEQYF,TGTGCCAGCAGCTTAGCGGGGACAGGGGGGGTGGACGAGCAGTACTTC
TRBJ1-1,TRBD1,TRBV6-5,.,CASSIYTGGNTEAFF,TGTGCCAGCAGCATATACACAGGGGGGAACACTGAAGCTTTCTTT
TRBJ1-4,.,TRBV18,once,CASSPNVAFPTNEKLFF,TGTGCCAGCTCACCAAATGTAGCCTTCCCAACTAATGAAAAACTGTTTTTT
TRBJ2-7,.,TRBV5-4,.,CASSLAGRGTRSYEQYF,TGTGCCAGCAGCTTGGCAGGCCGGGGAACACGATCGTACGAGCAGTACTTC
TRBJ2-7,.,TRBV18,.,CASSPPTGRYEQYF,TGTGCCAGCTCACCACCAACAGGCCGGTACGAGCAGTACTTC
TRBJ2-2,TRBD2,TRBV5-1,.,CASNQDSGSGELFF,TGCGCCAGCAACCAAGATAGCGGGAGCGGGGAGCTGTTTTTT
TRBJ1-2,.,TRBV29-1,.,CSVDPLRGGYTF,TGCAGCGTTGATCCCCTCAGGGGTGGCTACACCTTC
TRBJ2-1,TRBD1,TRBV11-3,.,CASSQGPGGINEQFF,TGTGCCAGCAGTCAAGGCCCAGGGGGCATCAATGAGCAGTTCTTC
TRBJ1-2,TRBD1,TRBV5-1,.,CASSQWTGGDGYTF,TGCGCCAGCAGCCAATGGACAGGGGGCGATGGCTACACCTTC
TRBJ1-2,.,TRBV5-1,.,CASSSPPGMDGYTF,TGCGCCAGCAGCTCCCCCCCAGGAATGGATGGCTACACCTTC
TRBJ1-5,.,TRBV7-8,.,CASSLVPGNGQPQHF,TGTGCCAGCAGCTTGGTCCCAGGGAATGGGCAGCCCCAGCATTTT
TRBJ1-1,.,TRBV11-2,.,CASNYGTEAFF,TGTGCCAGCAATTACGGCACTGAAGCTTTCTTT
TRBJ2-7,TRBD2,TRBV9,.,CASSVGLAGPYEQYF,TGTGCCAGCAGCGTAGGCCTAGCGGGACCCTACGAGCAGTACTTC
TRBJ2-3,TRBD2,TRBV7-2,.,CASSLPRTSGMADTQYF,TGTGCCAGCAGCTTACCGCGCACTAGCGGGATGGCAGATACGCAGTATTTT
TRBJ2-7,.,TRBV30,.,CAWSVGQTNYEQYF,TGTGCCTGGAGTGTAGGTCAGACTAATTACGAGCAGTACTTC
TRBJ2-7,TRBD2,TRBV27,.,CASSLGGRAYEQYF,TGTGCCAGCAGTTTAGGAGGGAGGGCGTACGAGCAGTACTTC
TRBJ1-5,TRBD1,TRBV24-1,.,CATSGQVGQPQHF,TGTGCCACCAGCGGACAGGTAGGACAGCCCCAGCATTTT
TRBJ2-5,TRBD1,TRBV29-1,.,CSARNTGQGARETQYF,TGCAGCGCACGTAATACGGGACAGGGGGCACGAGAGACCCAGTACTTC
TRBJ1-6,.,TRBV11-2,once,CASSLGGTNSPLHF,TGTGCCAGCAGCCTGGGGGGGACGAATTCACCCCTCCACTTT
TRBJ1-2,.,TRBV6-5,.,CASSSGTTYGYTF,TGTGCCAGCAGTTCCGGGACAACCTATGGCTACACCTTC
TRBJ2-1,.,TRBV7-2,.,CASSFPGQLAYTSYNEQFF,TGTGCCAGCAGCTTCCCGGGCCAGCTAGCGTATACCTCCTACAATGAGCAGTTCTTC
TRBJ1-2,.,TRBV19,.,CASSTGHPNYGYTF,TGTGCCAGTAGTACAGGGCATCCTAACTATGGCTACACCTTC
TRBJ1-2,.,TRBV10-3,.,CASSETGTGYTF,TGTGCCAGCTCCGAGACAGGCACTGGCTACACCTTC
TRBJ2-3,TRBD2,TRBV7-9,.,CASSFLAGSTDTQYF,TGTGCCAGCAGCTTTTTAGCGGGGAGCACAGATACGCAGTATTTT
TRBJ2-1,.,TRBV5-1,.,CASSFAGSSYNEQFF,TGCGCCAGCAGCTTTGCGGGGAGCTCCTACAATGAGCAGTTCTTC
TRBJ1-1,TRBD1,TRBV19,few,CASSLGQRSTEAFF,TGTGCCAGTAGTTTGGGACAGCGCAGTACTGAAGCTTTCTTT
TRBJ2-2,TRBD1,TRBV18,.,CASSSTGNGELFF,TGTGCCAGCTCATCGACAGGGAACGGGGAGCTGTTTTTT
TRBJ2-3,.,TRBV5-1,.,CASSFAGPTDTQYF,TGCGCCAGCAGCTTTGCGGGACCCACAGATACGCAGTATTTT
TRBJ2-5,.,TRBV19,.,CASSRGTFPRETQYF,TGTGCCAGTAGTCGGGGGACTTTTCCACGAGAGACCCAGTACTTC
TRBJ1-4,.,TRBV30,.,CAWSTGGNEKLFF,TGTGCCTGGAGTACGGGGGGGAATGAAAAACTGTTTTTT
TRBJ1-2,TRBD1,TRBV24-1,.,CATRETGGNYGYTF,TGTGCCACCAGAGAGACAGGGGGGAACTATGGCTACACCTTC